This T cell receptor beta chain was found in a study of regulatory T cells in long-lasting Graves disease. The authors built TCR beta libraries using iRepertoire HTBI primers and Arm-PCR of CDR3 regions. One entry per CDR3 protein, called by TCRdb with MiXCR from the multiplex PCR reads. This table holds 240,000 or so distinct CDR3 sequences, 20% to 25% found once. This clonotype was seen ten or more times. Its target is unknown. The V end was cut by 6 bases, the J end by 5 bases, with 13 bases between. Per the germline V gene, CDR1 is LGHNT and CDR2 is FRNRAP. This CDR3 spans 13 amino acids. The time point was: newly diagnosed GD, antithyroid drugs for less than 3 months. PBMC-derived RNA was used for the TCR library. Study findings and constraints: Among persistent patients, a larger number of public clonotypes were shared (approximately 3,000) than among newly diagnosed patients (966). Persistent Graves' patients showed less TCR diversity than newly diagnosed ones.

This sequence was found in a female donor with Graves disease. Sequencing used peripheral blood mononuclear cells (PBMCs), obtained at new diagnosis, from a patient treated with antithyroid drugs. The rearrangement joins TRBV12-5 to TRBJ1-1, with D possibly matching TRBD1 (6 bases). CDR3 sequence (DNA): TGTGCTAGTGGGGGGGAGGGGGGTACTGAAGCTTTCTTT. Its translation is CASGGEGGTEAFF.